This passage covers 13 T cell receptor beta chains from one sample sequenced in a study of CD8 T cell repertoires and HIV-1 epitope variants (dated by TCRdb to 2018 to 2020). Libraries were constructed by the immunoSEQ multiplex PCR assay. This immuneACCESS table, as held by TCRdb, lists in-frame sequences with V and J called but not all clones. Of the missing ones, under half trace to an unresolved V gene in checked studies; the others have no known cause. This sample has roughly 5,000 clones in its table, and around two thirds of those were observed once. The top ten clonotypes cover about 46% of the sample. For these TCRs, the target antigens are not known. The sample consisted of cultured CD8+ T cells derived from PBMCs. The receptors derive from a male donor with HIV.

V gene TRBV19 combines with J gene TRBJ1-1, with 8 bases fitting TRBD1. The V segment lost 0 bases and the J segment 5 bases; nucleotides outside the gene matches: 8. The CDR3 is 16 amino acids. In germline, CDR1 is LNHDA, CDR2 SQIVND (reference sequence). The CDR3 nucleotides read TGTGCCAGTAGTATAGATCAGAGACAGGGGAATACTGAAGCTTTCTTT. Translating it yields CASSIDQRQGNTEAFF.

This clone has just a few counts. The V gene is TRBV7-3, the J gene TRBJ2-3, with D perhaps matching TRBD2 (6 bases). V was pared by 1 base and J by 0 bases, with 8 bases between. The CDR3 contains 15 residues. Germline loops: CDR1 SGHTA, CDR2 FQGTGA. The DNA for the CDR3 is TGTGCCAGCAGCTTAATAGCGGAGAGCACAGATACGCAGTATTTT. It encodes CASSLIAESTDTQYF. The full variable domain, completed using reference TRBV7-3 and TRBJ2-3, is GAGVSQTPSNKVTEKGKYVELRCDPISGHTALYWYRQSLGQGPEFLIYFQGTGAADDSGLPNDRFFAVRPEGSVSTLKIQRTERGDSAVYLCASSLIAESTDTQYFGPGTRLTVL.

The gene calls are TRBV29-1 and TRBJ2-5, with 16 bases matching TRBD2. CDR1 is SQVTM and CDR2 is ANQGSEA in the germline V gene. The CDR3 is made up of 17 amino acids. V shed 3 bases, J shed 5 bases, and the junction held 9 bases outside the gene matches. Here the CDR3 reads CSVEGLAGGPTVETQYF. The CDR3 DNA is TGCAGCGTTGAGGGACTAGCGGGGGGGCCCACCGTGGAGACCCAGTACTTC.

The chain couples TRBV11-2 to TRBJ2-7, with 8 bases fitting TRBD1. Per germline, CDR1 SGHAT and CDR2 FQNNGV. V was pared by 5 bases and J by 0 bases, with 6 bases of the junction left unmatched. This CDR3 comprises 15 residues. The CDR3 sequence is CASSTWTGNSYEQYF. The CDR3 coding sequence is TGTGCCAGCAGCACATGGACAGGGAACTCCTACGAGCAGTACTTC.

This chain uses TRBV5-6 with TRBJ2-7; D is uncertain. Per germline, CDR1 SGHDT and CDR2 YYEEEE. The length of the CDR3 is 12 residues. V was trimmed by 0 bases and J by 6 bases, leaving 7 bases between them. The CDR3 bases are TGTGCCAGCAGCTTGGCGCTTGCCGAGCAGTACTTC. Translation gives CASSLALAEQYF.

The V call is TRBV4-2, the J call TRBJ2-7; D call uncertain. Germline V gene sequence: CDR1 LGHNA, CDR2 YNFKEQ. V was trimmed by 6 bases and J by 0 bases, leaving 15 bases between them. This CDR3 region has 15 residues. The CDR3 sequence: CASSSQSPSSYEQYF. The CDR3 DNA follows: TGTGCCAGCAGTTCACAGAGCCCCAGCTCCTACGAGCAGTACTTC.

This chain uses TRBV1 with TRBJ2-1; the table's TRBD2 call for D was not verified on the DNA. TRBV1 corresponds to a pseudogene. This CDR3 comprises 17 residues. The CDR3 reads CTSSQGTSGGSYNEQFF. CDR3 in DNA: TGCACCAGCAGCCAAGGTACTAGCGGGGGTTCCTACAATGAGCAGTTCTTC.

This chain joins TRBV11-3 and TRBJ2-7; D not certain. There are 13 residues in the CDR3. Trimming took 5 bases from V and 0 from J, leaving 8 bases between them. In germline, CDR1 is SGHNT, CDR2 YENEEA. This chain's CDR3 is CASSISGSYEQYF. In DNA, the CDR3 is TGTGCCAGCAGCATATCCGGCTCCTACGAGCAGTACTTC.

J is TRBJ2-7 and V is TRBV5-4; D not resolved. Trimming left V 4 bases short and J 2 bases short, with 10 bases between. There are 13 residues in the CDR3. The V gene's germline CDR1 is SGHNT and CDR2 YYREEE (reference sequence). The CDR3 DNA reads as TGTGCCAGCAGCGACGACATTGCCTACGAGCAGTACTTC. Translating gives CASSDDIAYEQYF.

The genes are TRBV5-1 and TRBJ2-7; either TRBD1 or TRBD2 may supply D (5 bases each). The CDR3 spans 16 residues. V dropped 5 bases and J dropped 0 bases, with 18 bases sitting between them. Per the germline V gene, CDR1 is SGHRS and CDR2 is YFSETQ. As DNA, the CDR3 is TGCGCCAGCAGGGAAGCCGGGACCAGTAGCTCCTACGAGCAGTACTTC. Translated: CASREAGTSSSYEQYF.

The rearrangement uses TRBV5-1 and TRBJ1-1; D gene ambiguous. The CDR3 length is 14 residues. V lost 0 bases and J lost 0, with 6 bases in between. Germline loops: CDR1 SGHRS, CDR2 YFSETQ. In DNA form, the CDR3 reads TGCGCCAGCAGCTTGGAACACATGAACACTGAAGCTTTCTTT. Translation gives CASSLEHMNTEAFF.

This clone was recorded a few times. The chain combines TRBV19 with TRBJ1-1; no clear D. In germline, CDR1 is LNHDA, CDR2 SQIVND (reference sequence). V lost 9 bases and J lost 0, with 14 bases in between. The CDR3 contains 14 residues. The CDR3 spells CASRPEAMNTEAFF. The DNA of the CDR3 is TGTGCCAGCCGCCCCGAGGCCATGAACACTGAAGCTTTCTTT.

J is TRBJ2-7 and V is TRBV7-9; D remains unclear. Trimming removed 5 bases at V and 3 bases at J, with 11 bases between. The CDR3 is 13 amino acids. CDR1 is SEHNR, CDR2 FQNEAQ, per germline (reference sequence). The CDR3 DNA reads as TGTGCCAGCAGCCGCTTGTTGGACTACGAGCAGTACTTC. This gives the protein CASSRLLDYEQYF.